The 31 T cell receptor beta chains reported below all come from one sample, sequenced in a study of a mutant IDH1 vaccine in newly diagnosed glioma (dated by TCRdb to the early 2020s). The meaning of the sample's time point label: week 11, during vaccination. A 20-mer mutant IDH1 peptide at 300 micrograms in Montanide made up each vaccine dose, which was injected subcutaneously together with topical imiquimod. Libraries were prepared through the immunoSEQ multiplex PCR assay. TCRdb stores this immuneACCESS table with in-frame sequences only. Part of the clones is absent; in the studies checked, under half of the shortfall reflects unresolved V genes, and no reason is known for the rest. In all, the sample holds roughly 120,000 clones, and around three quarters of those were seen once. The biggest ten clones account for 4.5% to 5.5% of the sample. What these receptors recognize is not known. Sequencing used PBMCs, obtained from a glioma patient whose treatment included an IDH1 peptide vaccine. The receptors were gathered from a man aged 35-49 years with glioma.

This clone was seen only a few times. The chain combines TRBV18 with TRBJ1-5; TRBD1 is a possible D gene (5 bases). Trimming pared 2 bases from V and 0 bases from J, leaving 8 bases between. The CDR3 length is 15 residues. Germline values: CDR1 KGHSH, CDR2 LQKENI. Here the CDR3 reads CASSPGAISNQPQHF. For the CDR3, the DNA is TGTGCCAGCTCACCAGGGGCTATTAGCAATCAGCCCCAGCATTTT.

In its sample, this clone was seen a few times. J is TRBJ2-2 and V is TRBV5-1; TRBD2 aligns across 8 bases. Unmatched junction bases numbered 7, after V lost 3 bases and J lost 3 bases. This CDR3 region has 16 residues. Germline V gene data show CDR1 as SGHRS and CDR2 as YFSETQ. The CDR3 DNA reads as TGCGCCAGCAGCTCGGCCGGGACTAGTTACACCGGGGAGCTGTTTTTT. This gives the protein CASSSAGTSYTGELFF.

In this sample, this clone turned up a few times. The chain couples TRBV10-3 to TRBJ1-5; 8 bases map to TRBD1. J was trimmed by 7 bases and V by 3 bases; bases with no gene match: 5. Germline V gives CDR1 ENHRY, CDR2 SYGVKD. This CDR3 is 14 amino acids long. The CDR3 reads CAISDDRGAQPQHF. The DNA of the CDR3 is TGTGCCATCAGTGACGACAGGGGAGCCCAGCCCCAGCATTTT.

The chain's CDR3 is CASSYLGTSATDTQYF. Written as DNA, the CDR3 is TGTGCCAGCAGCTACCTTGGGACTAGCGCGACAGATACGCAGTATTTT. This sequence joins TRBV4-2 and TRBJ2-3; the match to TRBD2 covers 10 bases. CDR3 length equals 16 residues. Germline CDR1 is LGHNA and CDR2 is YNFKEQ. J lost 3 bases, V lost 5 bases, and 8 bases had no gene match.

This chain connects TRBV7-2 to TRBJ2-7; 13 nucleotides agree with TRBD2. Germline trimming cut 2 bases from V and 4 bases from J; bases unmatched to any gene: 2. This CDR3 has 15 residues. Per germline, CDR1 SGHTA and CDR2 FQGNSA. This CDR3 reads CASSLRTSGRYEQYF. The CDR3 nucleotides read TGTGCCAGCAGCTTACGGACTAGCGGGAGATACGAGCAGTACTTC. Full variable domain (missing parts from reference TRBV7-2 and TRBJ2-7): GAGVSQSPSNKVTEKGKDVELRCDPISGHTALYWYRQSLGQGLEFLIYFQGNSAPDKSGLPSDRFSAERTGGSVSTLTIQRTQQEDSAVYLCASSLRTSGRYEQYFGPGTRLTVT.

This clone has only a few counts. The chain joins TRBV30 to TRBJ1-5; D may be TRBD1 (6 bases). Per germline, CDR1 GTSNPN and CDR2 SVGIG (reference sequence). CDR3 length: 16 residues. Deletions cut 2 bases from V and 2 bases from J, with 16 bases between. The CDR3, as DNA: TGTGCCTGGAGTACCCGAGGGGGTAAGGGCAATCAGCCCCAGCATTTT. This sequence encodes CAWSTRGGKGNQPQHF.

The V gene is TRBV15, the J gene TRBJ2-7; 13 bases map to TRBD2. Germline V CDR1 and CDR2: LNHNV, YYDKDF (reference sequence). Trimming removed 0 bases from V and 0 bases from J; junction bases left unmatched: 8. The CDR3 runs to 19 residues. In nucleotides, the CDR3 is TGTGCCACCAGCAGAGATCAGACTAGCGGGGGGCTACGCTCCTACGAGCAGTACTTC. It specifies CATSRDQTSGGLRSYEQYF.

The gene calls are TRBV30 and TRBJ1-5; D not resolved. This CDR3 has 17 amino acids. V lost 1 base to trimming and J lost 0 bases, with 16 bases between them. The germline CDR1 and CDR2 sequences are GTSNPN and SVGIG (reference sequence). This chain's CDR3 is CAWSAYQSPYSNQPQHF. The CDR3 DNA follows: TGTGCCTGGAGTGCCTACCAGAGCCCGTATAGCAATCAGCCCCAGCATTTT.

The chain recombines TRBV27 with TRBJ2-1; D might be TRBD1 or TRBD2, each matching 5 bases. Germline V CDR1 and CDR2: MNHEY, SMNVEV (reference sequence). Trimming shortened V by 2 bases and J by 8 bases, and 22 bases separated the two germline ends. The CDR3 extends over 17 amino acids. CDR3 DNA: TGTGCCAGCAGTTTAAGGGCCTGGGGGACGGGCTGGGATGAGCAGTTCTTC. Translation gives CASSLRAWGTGWDEQFF.

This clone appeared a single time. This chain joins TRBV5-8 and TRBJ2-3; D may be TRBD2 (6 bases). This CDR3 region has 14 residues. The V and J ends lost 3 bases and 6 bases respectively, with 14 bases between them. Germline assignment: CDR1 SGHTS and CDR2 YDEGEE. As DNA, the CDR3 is TGTGCCAGCAGCTCAGGGCCTCGGGGGGATACGCAGTATTTT. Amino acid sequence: CASSSGPRGDTQYF.

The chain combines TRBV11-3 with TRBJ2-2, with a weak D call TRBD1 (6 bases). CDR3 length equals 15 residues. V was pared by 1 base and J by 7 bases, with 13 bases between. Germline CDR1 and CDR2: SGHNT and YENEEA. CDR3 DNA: TGTGCCAGCAGCTTAGCCACAGGGCCGGGCGGGGAGCTGTTTTTT. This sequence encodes CASSLATGPGGELFF.

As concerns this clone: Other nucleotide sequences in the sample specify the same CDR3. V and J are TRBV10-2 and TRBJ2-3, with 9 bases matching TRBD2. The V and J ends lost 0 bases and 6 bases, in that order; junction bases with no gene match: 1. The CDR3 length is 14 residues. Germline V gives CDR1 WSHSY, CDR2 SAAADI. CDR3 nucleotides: TGCGCCAGCAGTGAGTCCAGCGGGGGGGATACGCAGTATTTT. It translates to CASSESSGGDTQYF.

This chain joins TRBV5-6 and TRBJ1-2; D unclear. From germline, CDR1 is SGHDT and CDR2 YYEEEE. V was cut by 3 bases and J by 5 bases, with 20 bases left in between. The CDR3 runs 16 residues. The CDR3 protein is CASSSYRELARYGYTF. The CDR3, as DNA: TGTGCCAGCAGCTCCTACCGGGAGCTGGCTCGGTATGGCTACACCTTC. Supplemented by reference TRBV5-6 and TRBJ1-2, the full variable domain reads DAGVTQSPTHLIKTRGQQVTLRCSPKSGHDTVSWYQQALGQGPQFIFQYYEEEERQRGNFPDRFSGHQFPNYSSELNVNALLLGDSALYLCASSSYRELARYGYTFGSGTRLTVV.

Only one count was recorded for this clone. CDR3 bases: TGTGCCAGTAGTATGTCCAGGGCCTACGAGCAGTACTTC. Translated, it gives CASSMSRAYEQYF. This chain connects TRBV19 to TRBJ2-7, with a possible D match to TRBD1 (5 bases). CDR1 is LNHDA, CDR2 SQIVND, per germline (reference sequence). V lost 3 bases and J lost 2, with 8 bases in between. The CDR3 has 13 residues.

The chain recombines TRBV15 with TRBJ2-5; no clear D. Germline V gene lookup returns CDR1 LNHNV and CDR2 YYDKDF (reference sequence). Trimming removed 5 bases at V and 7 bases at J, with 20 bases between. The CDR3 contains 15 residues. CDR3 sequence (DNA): TGTGCCACCAGCGAGCTCCCCGGGTCCCGGGTGACCCAGTACTTC. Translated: CATSELPGSRVTQYF.

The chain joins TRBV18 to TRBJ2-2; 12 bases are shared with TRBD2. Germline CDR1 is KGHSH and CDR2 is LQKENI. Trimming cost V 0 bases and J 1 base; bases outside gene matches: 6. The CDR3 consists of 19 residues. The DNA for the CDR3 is TGTGCCAGCTCACCACCGGCTAGCGGGAGGGCCTTGAACACCGGGGAGCTGTTTTTT. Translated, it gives CASSPPASGRALNTGELFF.

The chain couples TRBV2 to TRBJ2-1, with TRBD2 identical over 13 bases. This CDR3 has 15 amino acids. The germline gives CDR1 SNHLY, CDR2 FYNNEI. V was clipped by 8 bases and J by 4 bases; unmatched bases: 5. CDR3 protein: CASGSLAGGYNEQFF. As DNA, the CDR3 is TGTGCCAGCGGGTCACTAGCGGGAGGGTACAATGAGCAGTTCTTC.

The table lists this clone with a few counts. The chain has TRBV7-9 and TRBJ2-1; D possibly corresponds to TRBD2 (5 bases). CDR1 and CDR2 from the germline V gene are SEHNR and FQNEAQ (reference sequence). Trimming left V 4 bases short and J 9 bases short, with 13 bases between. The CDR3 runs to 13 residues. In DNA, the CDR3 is TGTGCCAGCAGCTCCCAACTAGTGACTGAGCAGTTCTTC. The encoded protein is CASSSQLVTEQFF. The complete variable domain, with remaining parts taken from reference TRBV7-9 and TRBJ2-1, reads DTGVSQNPRHKITKRGQNVTFRCDPISEHNRLYWYRQTLGQGPEFLTYFQNEAQLEKSRLLSDRFSAERPKGSFSTLEIQRTEQGDSAMYLCASSSQLVTEQFFGPGTRLTVL.

CDR3 sequence: CASSQIAGKNTEAFF. The CDR3 DNA reads as TGTGCCAGCAGCCAGATCGCAGGGAAAAACACTGAAGCTTTCTTT. The V and J genes are TRBV11-1 and TRBJ1-1, with D maybe TRBD1 (5 bases). The ends were cut back, 5 bases at V and 2 bases at J, with 15 bases in the middle. Germline V CDR1 and CDR2: SGHAT, FQDESV (reference sequence). The CDR3 totals 15 residues.

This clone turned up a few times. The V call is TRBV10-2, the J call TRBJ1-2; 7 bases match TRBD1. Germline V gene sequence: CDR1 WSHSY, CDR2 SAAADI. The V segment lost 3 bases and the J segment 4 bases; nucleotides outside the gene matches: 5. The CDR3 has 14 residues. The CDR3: CASSDGGGAYGYTF. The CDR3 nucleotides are TGCGCCAGCAGTGACGGAGGGGGCGCCTATGGCTACACCTTC.

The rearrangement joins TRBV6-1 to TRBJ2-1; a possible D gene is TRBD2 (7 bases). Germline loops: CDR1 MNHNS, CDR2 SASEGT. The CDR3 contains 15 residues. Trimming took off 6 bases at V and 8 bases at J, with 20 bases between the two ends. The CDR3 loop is CASSLEGGHSHEQFF. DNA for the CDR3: TGTGCCAGCAGCCTAGAGGGGGGGCATAGCCATGAGCAGTTCTTC.

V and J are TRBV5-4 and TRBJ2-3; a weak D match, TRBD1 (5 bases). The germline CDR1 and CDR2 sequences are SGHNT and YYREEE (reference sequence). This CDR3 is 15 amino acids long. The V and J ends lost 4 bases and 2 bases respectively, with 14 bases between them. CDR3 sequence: CASSRDQGVTDTQYF. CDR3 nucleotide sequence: TGTGCCAGCAGCCGAGACCAAGGGGTCACAGATACGCAGTATTTT.

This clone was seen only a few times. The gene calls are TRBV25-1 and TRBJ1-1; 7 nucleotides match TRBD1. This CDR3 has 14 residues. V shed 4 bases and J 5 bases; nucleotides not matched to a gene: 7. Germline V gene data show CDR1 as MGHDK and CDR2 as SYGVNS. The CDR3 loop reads CASSVSGGSTEAFF. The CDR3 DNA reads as TGTGCCAGCAGTGTCTCAGGGGGAAGTACTGAAGCTTTCTTT.

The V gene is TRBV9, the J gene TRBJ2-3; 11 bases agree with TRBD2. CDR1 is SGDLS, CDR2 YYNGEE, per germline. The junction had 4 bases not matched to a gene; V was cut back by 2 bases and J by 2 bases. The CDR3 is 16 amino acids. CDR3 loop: CASSVGTSGLTDTQYF. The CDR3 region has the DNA TGTGCCAGCAGCGTTGGGACTAGCGGTCTCACAGATACGCAGTATTTT.

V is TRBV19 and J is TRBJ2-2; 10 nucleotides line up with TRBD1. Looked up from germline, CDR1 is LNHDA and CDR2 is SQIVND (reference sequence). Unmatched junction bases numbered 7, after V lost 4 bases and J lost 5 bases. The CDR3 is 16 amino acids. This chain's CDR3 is CASSTKTGGRTGELFF. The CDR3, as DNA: TGTGCCAGTAGTACGAAGACAGGGGGCAGAACCGGGGAGCTGTTTTTT.

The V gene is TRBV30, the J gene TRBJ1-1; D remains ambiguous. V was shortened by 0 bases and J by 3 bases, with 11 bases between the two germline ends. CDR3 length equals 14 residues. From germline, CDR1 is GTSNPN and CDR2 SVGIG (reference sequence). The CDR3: CAWSVSAIDTEAFF. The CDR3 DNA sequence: TGTGCCTGGAGTGTATCCGCTATCGACACTGAAGCTTTCTTT.

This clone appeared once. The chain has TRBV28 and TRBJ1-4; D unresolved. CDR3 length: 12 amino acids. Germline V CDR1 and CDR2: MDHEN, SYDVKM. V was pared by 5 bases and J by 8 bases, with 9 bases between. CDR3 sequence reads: CASSGVMEKLFF. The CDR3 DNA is TGTGCCAGCAGTGGGGTTATGGAAAAACTGTTTTTT. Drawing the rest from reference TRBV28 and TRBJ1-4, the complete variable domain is DVKVTQSSRYLVKRTGEKVFLECVQDMDHENMFWYRQDPGLGLRLIYFSYDVKMKEKGDIPEGYSVSREKKERFSLILESASTNQTSMYLCASSGVMEKLFFGSGTQLSVL.

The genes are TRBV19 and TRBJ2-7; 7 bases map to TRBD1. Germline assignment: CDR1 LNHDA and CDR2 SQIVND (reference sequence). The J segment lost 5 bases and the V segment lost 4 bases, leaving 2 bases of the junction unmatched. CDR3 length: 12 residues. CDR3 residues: CASSTQGNEQYF. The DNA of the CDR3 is TGTGCCAGTAGTACACAGGGGAACGAGCAGTACTTC.

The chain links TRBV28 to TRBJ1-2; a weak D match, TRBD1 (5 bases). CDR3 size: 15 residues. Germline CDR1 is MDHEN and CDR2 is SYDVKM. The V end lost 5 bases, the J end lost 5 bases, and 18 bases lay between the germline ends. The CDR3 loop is CASSTTQAGRYGYTF. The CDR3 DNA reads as TGTGCCAGCAGTACTACACAGGCCGGGAGATATGGCTACACCTTC.

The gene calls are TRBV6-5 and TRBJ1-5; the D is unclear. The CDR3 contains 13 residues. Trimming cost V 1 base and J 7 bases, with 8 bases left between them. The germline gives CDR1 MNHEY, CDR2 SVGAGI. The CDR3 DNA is TGTGCCAGCAGTTACTACCTCGGACAGCCCCAGCATTTT. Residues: CASSYYLGQPQHF.

The chain's CDR3 is CASSRDTYGYTF. CDR3 DNA sequence: TGTGCCAGCAGCCGGGACACCTATGGCTACACCTTC. The V and J genes are TRBV7-2 and TRBJ1-2; a possible D gene is TRBD1 (6 bases). The CDR3 is made up of 12 amino acids. V was shortened by 5 bases and J by 4 bases, with 8 bases between the two germline ends. Looked up from germline, CDR1 is SGHTA and CDR2 is FQGNSA.